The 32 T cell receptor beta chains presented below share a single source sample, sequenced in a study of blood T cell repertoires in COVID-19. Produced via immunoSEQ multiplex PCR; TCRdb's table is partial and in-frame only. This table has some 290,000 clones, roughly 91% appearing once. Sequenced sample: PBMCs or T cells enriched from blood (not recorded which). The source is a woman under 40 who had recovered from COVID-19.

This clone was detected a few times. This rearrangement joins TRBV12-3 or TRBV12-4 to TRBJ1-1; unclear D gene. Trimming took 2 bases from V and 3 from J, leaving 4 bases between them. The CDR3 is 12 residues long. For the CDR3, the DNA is TGTGCCAGCAGTTTATCCTACACTGAAGCTTTCTTT. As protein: CASSLSYTEAFF.

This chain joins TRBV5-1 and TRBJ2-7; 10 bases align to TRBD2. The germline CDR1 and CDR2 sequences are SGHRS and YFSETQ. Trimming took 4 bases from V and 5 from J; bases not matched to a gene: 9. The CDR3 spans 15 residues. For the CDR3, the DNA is TGCGCCAGCAGCCCGGTAGCGGGAGGCATGGACGAGCAGTACTTC. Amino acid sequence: CASSPVAGGMDEQYF. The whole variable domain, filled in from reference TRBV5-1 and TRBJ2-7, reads KAGVTQTPRYLIKTRGQQVTLSCSPISGHRSVSWYQQTPGQGLQFLFEYFSETQRNKGNFPGRFSGRQFSNSRSEMNVSTLELGDSALYLCASSPVAGGMDEQYFGPGTRLTVT.

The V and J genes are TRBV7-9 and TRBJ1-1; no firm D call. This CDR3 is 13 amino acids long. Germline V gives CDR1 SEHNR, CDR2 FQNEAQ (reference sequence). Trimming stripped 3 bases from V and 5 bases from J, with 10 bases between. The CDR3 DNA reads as TGTGCCAGCAGCTTTTATGGGGAGACTGAAGCTTTCTTT. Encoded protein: CASSFYGETEAFF.

For the CDR3, the DNA is TGTGCCTGGACCCCCAGTTCCTTCTCGATTGCCAACACTGAAGCTTTCTTT. Translation: CAWTPSSFSIANTEAFF. The gene calls are TRBV30 and TRBJ1-1, with D uncertain. The CDR3 consists of 17 residues. Germline CDR1 reads GTSNPN; CDR2 reads SVGIG (reference sequence). V was clipped by 4 bases and J by 2 bases, with 23 bases between them. The whole variable domain, filled in from reference TRBV30 and TRBJ1-1, reads SQTIHQWPATLVQPVGSPLSLECTVEGTSNPNLYWYRQAAGRGLQLLFYSVGIGQISSEVPQNLSASRPQDRQFILSSKKLLLSDSGFYLCAWTPSSFSIANTEAFFGQGTRLTVV.

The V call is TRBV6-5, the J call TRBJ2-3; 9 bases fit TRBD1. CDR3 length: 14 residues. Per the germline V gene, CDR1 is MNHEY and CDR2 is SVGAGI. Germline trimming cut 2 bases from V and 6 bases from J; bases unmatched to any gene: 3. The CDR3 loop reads CASSYQQGADTQYF. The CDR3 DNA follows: TGTGCCAGCAGTTACCAACAGGGGGCGGATACGCAGTATTTT.

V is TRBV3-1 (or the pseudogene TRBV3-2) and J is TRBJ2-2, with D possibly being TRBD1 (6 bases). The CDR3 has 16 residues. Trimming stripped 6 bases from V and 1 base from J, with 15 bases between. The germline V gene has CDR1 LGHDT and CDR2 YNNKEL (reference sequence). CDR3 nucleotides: TGTGCCAGCAGAAGAATGACGACAGGGAACACCGGGGAGCTGTTTTTT. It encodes CASRRMTTGNTGELFF.

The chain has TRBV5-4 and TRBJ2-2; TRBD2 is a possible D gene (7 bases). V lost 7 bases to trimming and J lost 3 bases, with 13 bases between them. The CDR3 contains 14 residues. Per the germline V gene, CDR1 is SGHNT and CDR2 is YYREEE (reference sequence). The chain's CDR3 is CASVGGQHTGELFF. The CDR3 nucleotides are TGTGCCAGCGTCGGGGGGCAGCACACCGGGGAGCTGTTTTTT.

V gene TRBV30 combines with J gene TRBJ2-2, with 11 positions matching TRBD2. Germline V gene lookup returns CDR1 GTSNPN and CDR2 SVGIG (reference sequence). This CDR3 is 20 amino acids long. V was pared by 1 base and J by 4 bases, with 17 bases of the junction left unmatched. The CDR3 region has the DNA TGTGCCTGGAGTGAGGCGCGGAGGGGGCTACTAGCGGGAGCCACCGGGGAGCTGTTTTTT. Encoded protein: CAWSEARRGLLAGATGELFF. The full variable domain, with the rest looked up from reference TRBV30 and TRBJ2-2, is SQTIHQWPATLVQPVGSPLSLECTVEGTSNPNLYWYRQAAGRGLQLLFYSVGIGQISSEVPQNLSASRPQDRQFILSSKKLLLSDSGFYLCAWSEARRGLLAGATGELFFGEGSRLTVL.

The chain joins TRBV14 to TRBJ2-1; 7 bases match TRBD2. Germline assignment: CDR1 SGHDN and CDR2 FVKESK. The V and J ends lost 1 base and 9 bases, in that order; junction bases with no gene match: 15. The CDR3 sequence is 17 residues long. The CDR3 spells CASSQAKRGSSWGEQFF. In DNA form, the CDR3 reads TGTGCCAGCAGCCAAGCCAAGCGGGGATCTTCCTGGGGTGAGCAGTTCTTC.

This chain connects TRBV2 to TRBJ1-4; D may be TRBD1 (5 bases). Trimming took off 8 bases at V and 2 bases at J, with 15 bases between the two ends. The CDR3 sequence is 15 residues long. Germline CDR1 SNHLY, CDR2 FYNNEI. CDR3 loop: CASSESTDTNEKLFF. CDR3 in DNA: TGTGCCAGCTCCGAATCGACAGATACTAATGAAAAACTGTTTTTT. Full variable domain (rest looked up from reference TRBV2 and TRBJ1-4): EPEVTQTPSHQVTQMGQEVILRCVPISNHLYFYWYRQILGQKVEFLVSFYNNEISEKSEIFDDQFSVERPDGSNFTLKIRSTKLEDSAMYFCASSESTDTNEKLFFGSGTQLSVL.

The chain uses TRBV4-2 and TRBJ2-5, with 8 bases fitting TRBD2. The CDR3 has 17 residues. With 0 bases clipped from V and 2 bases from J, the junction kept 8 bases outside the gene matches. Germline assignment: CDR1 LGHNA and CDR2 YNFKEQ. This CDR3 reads CASSQEFSGSRQETQYF. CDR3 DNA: TGTGCCAGCAGCCAAGAATTCAGCGGGAGTAGGCAAGAGACCCAGTACTTC.

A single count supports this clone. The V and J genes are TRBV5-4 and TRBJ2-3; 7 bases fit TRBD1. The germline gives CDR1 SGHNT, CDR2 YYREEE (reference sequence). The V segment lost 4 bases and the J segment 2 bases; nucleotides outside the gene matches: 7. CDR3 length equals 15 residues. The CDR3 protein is CASSGGQLATDTQYF. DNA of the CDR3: TGTGCCAGCAGCGGGGGACAGCTCGCCACAGATACGCAGTATTTT.

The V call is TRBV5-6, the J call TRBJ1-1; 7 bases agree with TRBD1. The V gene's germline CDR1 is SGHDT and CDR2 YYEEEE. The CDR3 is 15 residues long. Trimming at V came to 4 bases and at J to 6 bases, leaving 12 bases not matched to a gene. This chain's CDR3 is CASSPNHDRVPEAFF. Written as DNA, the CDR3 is TGTGCCAGCAGCCCTAATCATGACAGGGTGCCTGAAGCTTTCTTT.

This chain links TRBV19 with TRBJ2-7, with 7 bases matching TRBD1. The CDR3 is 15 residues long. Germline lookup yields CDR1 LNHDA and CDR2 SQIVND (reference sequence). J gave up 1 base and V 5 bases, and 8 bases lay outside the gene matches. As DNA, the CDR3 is TGTGCCAGTAGTCGGTTTCGGGACAGTTCCTACGAGCAGTACTTC. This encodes CASSRFRDSSYEQYF. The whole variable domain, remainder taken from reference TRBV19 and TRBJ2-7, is DGGITQSPKYLFRKEGQNVTLSCEQNLNHDAMYWYRQDPGQGLRLIYYSQIVNDFQKGDIAEGYSVSREKKESFPLTVTSAQKNPTAFYLCASSRFRDSSYEQYFGPGTRLTVT.

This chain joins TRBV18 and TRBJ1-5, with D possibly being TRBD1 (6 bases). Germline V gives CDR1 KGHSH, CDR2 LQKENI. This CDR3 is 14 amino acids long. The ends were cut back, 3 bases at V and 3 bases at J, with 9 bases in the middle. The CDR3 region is CASSPGHFNQPQHF. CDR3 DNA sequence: TGTGCCAGCTCACCGGGACACTTCAATCAGCCCCAGCATTTT.

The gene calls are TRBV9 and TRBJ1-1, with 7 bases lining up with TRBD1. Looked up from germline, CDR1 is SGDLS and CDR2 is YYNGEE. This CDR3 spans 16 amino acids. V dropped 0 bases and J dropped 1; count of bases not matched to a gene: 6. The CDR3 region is CASSVAGRGPNTEAFF. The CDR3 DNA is TGTGCCAGCAGCGTAGCTGGTAGGGGGCCGAACACTGAAGCTTTCTTT.

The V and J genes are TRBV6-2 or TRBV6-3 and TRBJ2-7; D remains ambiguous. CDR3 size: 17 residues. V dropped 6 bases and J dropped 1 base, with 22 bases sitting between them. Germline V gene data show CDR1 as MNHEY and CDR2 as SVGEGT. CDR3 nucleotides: TGTGCCAGCAGCCCGAGTGTGCGGTATGAAGGATCCTACGAGCAGTACTTC. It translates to CASSPSVRYEGSYEQYF.

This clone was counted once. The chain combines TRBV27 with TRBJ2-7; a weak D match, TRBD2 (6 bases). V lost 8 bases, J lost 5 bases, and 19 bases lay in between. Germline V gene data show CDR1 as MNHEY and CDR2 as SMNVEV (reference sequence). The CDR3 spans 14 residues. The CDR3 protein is CASRHGLERDEQYF. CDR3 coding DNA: TGTGCCAGCCGTCACGGTTTAGAGCGGGACGAGCAGTACTTC.

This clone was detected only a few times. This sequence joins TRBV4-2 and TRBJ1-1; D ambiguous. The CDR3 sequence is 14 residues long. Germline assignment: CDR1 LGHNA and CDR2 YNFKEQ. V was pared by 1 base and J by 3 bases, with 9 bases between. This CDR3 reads CASSQGRGDTEAFF. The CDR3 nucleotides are TGTGCCAGCAGCCAAGGCCGGGGAGACACTGAAGCTTTCTTT.

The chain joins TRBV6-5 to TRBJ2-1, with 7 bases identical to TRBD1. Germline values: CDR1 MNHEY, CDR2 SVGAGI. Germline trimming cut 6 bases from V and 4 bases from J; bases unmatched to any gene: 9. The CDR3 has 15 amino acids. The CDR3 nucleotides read TGTGCCAGCAGCCCCACGGGACAGTTTTACAATGAGCAGTTCTTC. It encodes CASSPTGQFYNEQFF.

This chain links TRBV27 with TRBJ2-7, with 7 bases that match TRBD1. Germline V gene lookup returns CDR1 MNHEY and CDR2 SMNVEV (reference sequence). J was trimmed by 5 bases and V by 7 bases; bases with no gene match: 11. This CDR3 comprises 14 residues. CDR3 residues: CASTPLDRTNEQYF. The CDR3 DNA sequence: TGTGCCAGCACTCCCCTGGACAGGACCAACGAGCAGTACTTC.

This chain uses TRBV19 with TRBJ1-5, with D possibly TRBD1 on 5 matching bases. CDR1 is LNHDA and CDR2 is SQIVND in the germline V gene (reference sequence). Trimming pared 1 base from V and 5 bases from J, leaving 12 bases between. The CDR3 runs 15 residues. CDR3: CASSIAPGLDQPQHF. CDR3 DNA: TGTGCCAGTAGTATAGCGCCAGGGCTTGATCAGCCCCAGCATTTT.

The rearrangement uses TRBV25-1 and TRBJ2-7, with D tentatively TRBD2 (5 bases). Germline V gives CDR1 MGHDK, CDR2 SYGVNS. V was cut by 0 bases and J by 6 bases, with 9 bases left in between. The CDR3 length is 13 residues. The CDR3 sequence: CASSEYSGIEQYF. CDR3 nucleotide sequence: TGTGCCAGCAGTGAATATTCGGGGATCGAGCAGTACTTC.

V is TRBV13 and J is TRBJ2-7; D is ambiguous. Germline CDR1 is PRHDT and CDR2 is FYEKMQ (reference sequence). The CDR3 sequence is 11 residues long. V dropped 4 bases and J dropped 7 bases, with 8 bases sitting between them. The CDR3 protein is CASSSQREQYF. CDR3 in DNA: TGTGCCAGCAGCTCTCAGAGGGAGCAGTACTTC.

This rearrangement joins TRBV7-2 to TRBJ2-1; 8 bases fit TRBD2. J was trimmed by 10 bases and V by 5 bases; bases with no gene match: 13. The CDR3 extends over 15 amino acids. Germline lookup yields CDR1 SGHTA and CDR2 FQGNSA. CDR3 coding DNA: TGTGCCAGCAGCCCAGCGGGAGCGGGTATCAGCGAGCAGTTCTTC. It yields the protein CASSPAGAGISEQFF. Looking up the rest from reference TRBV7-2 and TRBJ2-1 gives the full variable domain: GAGVSQSPSNKVTEKGKDVELRCDPISGHTALYWYRQSLGQGLEFLIYFQGNSAPDKSGLPSDRFSAERTGGSVSTLTIQRTQQEDSAVYLCASSPAGAGISEQFFGPGTRLTVL.

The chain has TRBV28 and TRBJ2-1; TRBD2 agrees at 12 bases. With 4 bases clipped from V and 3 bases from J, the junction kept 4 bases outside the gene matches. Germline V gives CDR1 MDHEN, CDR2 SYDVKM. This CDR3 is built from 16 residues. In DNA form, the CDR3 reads TGTGCCAGCAGTTCGACTAGCGGGGGCATCTACAATGAGCAGTTCTTC. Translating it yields CASSSTSGGIYNEQFF.

Written as DNA, the CDR3 is TGCGCCAGCAGCTTGGGGTGGGACAACTCCTACGAGCAGTACTTC. Translated, it gives CASSLGWDNSYEQYF. The J gene is TRBJ2-7, the V gene TRBV5-1; a weak D match, TRBD1 (6 bases). Germline V CDR1 and CDR2: SGHRS, YFSETQ. The CDR3 runs 15 residues. The V end was cut by 0 bases, the J end by 0 bases, with 10 bases between.

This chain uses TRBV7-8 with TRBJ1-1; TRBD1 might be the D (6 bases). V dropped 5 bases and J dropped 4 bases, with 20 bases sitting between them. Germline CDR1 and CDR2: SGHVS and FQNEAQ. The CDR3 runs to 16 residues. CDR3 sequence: CASSPNTTADSTEAFF. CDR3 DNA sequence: TGTGCCAGCAGCCCAAATACGACGGCGGACAGCACTGAAGCTTTCTTT.

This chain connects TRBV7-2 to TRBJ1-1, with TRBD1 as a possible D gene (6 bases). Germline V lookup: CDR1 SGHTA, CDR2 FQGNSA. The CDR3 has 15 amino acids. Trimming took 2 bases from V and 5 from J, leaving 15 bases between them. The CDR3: CASSLKAGDGTEAFF. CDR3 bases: TGTGCCAGCAGCTTAAAAGCAGGGGATGGTACTGAAGCTTTCTTT.

The CDR3 region is CAISDRLAGGVGELFF. In DNA form, the CDR3 reads TGTGCCATCAGTGATCGACTAGCGGGAGGTGTCGGGGAGCTGTTTTTT. This chain connects TRBV10-3 to TRBJ2-2; TRBD2 matches 13 bases. CDR3 length equals 16 residues. The junction had 5 bases not matched to a gene; V was cut back by 3 bases and J by 7 bases. Germline CDR1 is ENHRY and CDR2 is SYGVKD.

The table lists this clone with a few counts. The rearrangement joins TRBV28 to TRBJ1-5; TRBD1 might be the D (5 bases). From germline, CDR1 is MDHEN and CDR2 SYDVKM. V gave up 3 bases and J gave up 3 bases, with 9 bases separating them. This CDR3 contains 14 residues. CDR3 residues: CASSFHRTNQPQHF. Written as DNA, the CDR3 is TGTGCCAGCAGTTTTCACAGGACCAATCAGCCCCAGCATTTT.

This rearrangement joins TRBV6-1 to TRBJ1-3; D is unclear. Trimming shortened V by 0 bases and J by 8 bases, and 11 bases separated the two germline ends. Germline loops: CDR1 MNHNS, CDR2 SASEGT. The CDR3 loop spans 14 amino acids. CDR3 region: CASSEAWEAHTIYF. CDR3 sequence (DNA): TGTGCCAGCAGTGAAGCCTGGGAGGCTCACACCATATATTTT.